These 13 T cell receptor beta chains were sequenced from one sample in a study of T cell changes during pregnancy in multiple sclerosis. The protocol was immunoSEQ multiplex PCR, while the TCRdb copy is restricted to in-frame clones and leaves out a portion. Of about 87,000 clones listed, 93% are singletons. This material consisted of peripheral blood, taken in the third trimester of pregnancy. The receptors were gathered from a female donor in good health, enrolled as a control in a pregnancy study.

This chain uses TRBV5-1 with TRBJ2-4; D not resolved. V lost 1 base and J lost 2, with 10 bases in between. CDR3 length: 15 amino acids. Germline assignment: CDR1 SGHRS and CDR2 YFSETQ. This chain's CDR3 is CASSLIPGPKNIQYF. CDR3 nucleotide sequence: TGCGCCAGCAGCTTGATCCCGGGTCCCAAAAACATTCAGTACTTC.

The chain couples TRBV28 to TRBJ2-7; the match to TRBD2 covers 10 bases. The germline V gene has CDR1 MDHEN and CDR2 SYDVKM. J was trimmed by 2 bases and V by 6 bases; bases with no gene match: 13. The CDR3 is 17 amino acids. CDR3 nucleotide sequence: TGTGCCAGCAGCCCAATTGGACTAGCGGTCGCGACCTACGAGCAGTACTTC. This sequence encodes CASSPIGLAVATYEQYF.

In its sample, this clone was seen once. The chain joins TRBV5-1 to TRBJ2-1; D possibly corresponds to TRBD2 (5 bases). Trimming shortened V by 4 bases and J by 1 base, and 12 bases separated the two germline ends. The CDR3 covers 15 residues. Germline-derived CDR1 and CDR2 are SGHRS and YFSETQ. This CDR3 is CASSPGLQSYNEQFF. The CDR3 bases are TGCGCCAGCAGCCCGGGATTACAATCCTACAATGAGCAGTTCTTC.

This clone has just one count. The CDR3 is CASSLGEAEQYF. CDR3 in DNA: TGTGCCAGCAGCTTAGGAGAAGCCGAGCAGTACTTC. The chain joins TRBV11-2 to TRBJ2-7, with unresolved D. The CDR3 extends over 12 amino acids. V was clipped by 1 base and J by 6 bases, with 7 bases between them. Germline CDR1 reads SGHAT; CDR2 reads FQNNGV.

CDR3 coding DNA: TGTGCCAGCAGCTTGGATCCCCCAGGTGGGAGGGCGGGAAGAGAGACCCAGTACTTC. Protein sequence: CASSLDPPGGRAGRETQYF. The chain combines TRBV5-4 with TRBJ2-5, with 7 bases matching TRBD2. Germline V gives CDR1 SGHNT, CDR2 YYREEE (reference sequence). V trimming: 0 bases; J trimming: 4 bases; junction bases outside the gene matches: 18. This CDR3 contains 19 residues. The whole variable domain, filled in from reference TRBV5-4 and TRBJ2-5, reads ETGVTQSPTHLIKTRGQQVTLRCSSQSGHNTVSWYQQALGQGPQFIFQYYREEENGRGNFPPRFSGLQFPNYSSELNVNALELDDSALYLCASSLDPPGGRAGRETQYFGPGTRLLVL.

This rearrangement joins TRBV6-1 to TRBJ2-2; 9 nucleotides line up with TRBD2. Trimming took 3 bases from V and 3 from J; bases not matched to a gene: 2. The CDR3 covers 15 residues. Looked up from germline, CDR1 is MNHNS and CDR2 is SASEGT. The CDR3 here is CASSDGGRDTGELFF. For the CDR3, the DNA is TGTGCCAGCAGTGATGGCGGGAGGGACACCGGGGAGCTGTTTTTT.

This chain connects TRBV5-1 to TRBJ2-5; 10 bases are a match to TRBD1. The CDR3 is made up of 15 amino acids. J gave up 2 bases and V 4 bases, and 5 bases lay outside the gene matches. CDR1 is SGHRS and CDR2 is YFSETQ in the germline V gene. The CDR3 DNA is TGCGCCAGCAGCACAGGACAGGGGGGGCAAGAGACCCAGTACTTC. Protein product: CASSTGQGGQETQYF.

In this sample, this clone turned up once. CDR3 in amino acids: CASSWGDEQFF. CDR3 bases: TGTGCCAGCAGCTGGGGGGATGAGCAGTTCTTC. V usage is TRBV11-2 and J usage is TRBJ2-1; perhaps TRBD2 as D (6 bases). Trimming took off 4 bases at V and 8 bases at J, with 6 bases between the two ends. The germline CDR1 and CDR2 sequences are SGHAT and FQNNGV. This CDR3 contains 11 residues.

The chain is built from TRBV16 and TRBJ2-5, with D tentatively TRBD1 (7 bases). The CDR3 covers 15 residues. V shed 0 bases and J shed 4 bases, with 12 bases lying between them. The germline CDR1 and CDR2 sequences are KGHSY and FQNENV. The CDR3 DNA follows: TGTGCCAGCAGCCAATCGAACAGGGGAGGAGAGACCCAGTACTTC. This gives the protein CASSQSNRGGETQYF.

This clone was detected only once. The chain combines TRBV5-1 with TRBJ2-7; 11 bases agree with TRBD2. Trimming at V came to 4 bases and at J to 1 base, leaving 4 bases not matched to a gene. The CDR3 extends over 15 amino acids. Germline CDR1 is SGHRS and CDR2 is YFSETQ. The CDR3 DNA is TGCGCCAGCAGCGGGGGACTAGCGGATTCCTACGAGCAGTACTTC. Protein: CASSGGLADSYEQYF.

The genes are TRBV25-1 and TRBJ2-2, with 7 bases fitting TRBD1. V was pared by 2 bases and J by 0 bases, with 0 bases of the junction left unmatched. Per germline, CDR1 MGHDK and CDR2 SYGVNS. The CDR3 contains 15 residues. The CDR3 loop is CASSEQGANTGELFF. The CDR3 nucleotides read TGTGCCAGCAGTGAACAGGGGGCGAACACCGGGGAGCTGTTTTTT.

This clone was seen just once. This chain links TRBV27 with TRBJ1-5; 9 bases are a match to TRBD1. The CDR3 extends over 17 amino acids. Germline V gene sequence: CDR1 MNHEY, CDR2 SMNVEV (reference sequence). Losses at the gene ends were 5 bases for V and 4 bases for J; bases not matched to a gene: 12. The CDR3 reads CASSALSGTGRNQPQHF. The CDR3 DNA reads as TGTGCCAGCAGTGCGTTATCGGGGACAGGGCGGAATCAGCCCCAGCATTTT.

V gene TRBV6-1 combines with J gene TRBJ1-2; tentative D call: TRBD1 (6 bases). The CDR3 covers 12 residues. The ends were cut back, 9 bases at V and 4 bases at J, with 12 bases in the middle. CDR1 is MNHNS, CDR2 SASEGT, per germline. CDR3 bases: TGTGCCAGGAGGACAGACAGCTATGGCTACACCTTC. Translating gives CARRTDSYGYTF.